This T cell receptor beta chain was sequenced during a study of cytomegalovirus exposure and HLA in healthy donors (dated by TCRdb to 2016 to 2017). The study in broad terms: An earlier analysis of approximately 640 of the donors reported more than 250 Gb of sequence data and roughly 100 million unique TCR beta sequences from around 200 million T cells. Typing coverage differed by locus: A, B, C, DRB1 and DQB1 were typed in roughly 629-630 donors, DQA1 in 522, DPA1 in some 610, and DPB1 in 472. In a later genetic analysis, genome-wide SNP genotypes for about 55% of the roughly 670 donors were used, and that subset was treated as a discovery cohort. All discovery cohort repertoires had been generated on a single sequencing platform. An early release that covered fewer than 800 HLA-typed donors contained about 300 gigabases of sequencing data and tens of millions of unique TCR sequences. Roughly five DR-DQ haplotypes were treated as single units for association and clustering because of strong linkage in the cohort. On average, roughly 200,000 unique TCR beta nucleotide sequences were sequenced per donor among a few hundred genotyped donors of the cohort, with around 19% of those sequences being non-productive. Donor age, sex, ethnicity and CMV serostatus were compiled alongside the repertoire data. A later analysis re-analyzed previously published TCR beta repertoires from roughly 600 donors and added high-resolution HLA genotyping to study TCR occurrence patterns. An earlier analysis of approximately 580 of the donors used high-throughput TCR beta sequencing to judge whether each TCR beta V gene segment behaved as functional or pseudogenic. Using immunosequencing, the study profiled T cell repertoires from around 670 subjects and related those repertoires to cytomegalovirus serostatus. The aim of the study was to test whether cataloging public T cell receptors could identify signatures of past pathogen exposure. High-throughput TCR immunosequencing, statistical association of individual TCRs with disease status, and machine learning were combined to predict cytomegalovirus infection status. In addition to the first cohort of around 670 subjects, a separate validation cohort of approximately 130 different subjects was used. The genetic ancestry cluster associated with self-reported Caucasian donors included around four fifths of the roughly 400 genotyped donors. In the later analysis, no new phenotypic data were used to find candidate immune exposures; instead, reliance was placed on TCR beta sequences and their occurrence across donors. HLA typing covered class I and class II loci at four-digit resolution.

On this clone itself: It lacks a known antigen. The sample holds no much larger clone one base away, and base qualities are not on file.

Paper-wide results and their limitations: Because counts were too low, 15 to 20 rarely observed V segments, including chromosome 9 orphons, were excluded from the earlier analysis of some 590 of the donors. In this cohort, only TCR beta chains were sequenced, and detectable features were limited by the absence of alpha or paired-chain data. Because HLA typing was unavailable for some donors at each locus, only the typed subset was used in association tests. Presence/absence analyses assumed roughly uniform sequencing depth across donors, an assumption that may not hold. In vitro tests confirmed that three of the cytomegalovirus-associated TCR beta chains recognize cytomegalovirus antigens. A later analysis found that most CMV-associated TCR beta chains appeared HLA-restricted, with HLA associations seemingly driven largely by CMV exposure. In a later analysis, the rate of TCR association differed among HLA loci, with DRB1 alleles having the most associated TCRs and HLA-C alleles having the fewest. Strong co-occurrence of HLA alleles, especially DR and DQ, made assigning TCR associations to individual alleles difficult. An association between a missense DCLRE1C variant and V-gene and J-gene trimming of TCR beta chains was found in a later genetic analysis and replicated in an independent cohort. The authors suggested that the approach could potentially be extended to other disease states and immunological phenotypes. Across donors, most TCR sequences were observed very rarely, whereas some public TCRs were present in many individuals. Linkage disequilibrium might explain the correlated functional status among segregating V segments, but an unknown experimental factor could not be ruled out. Immune exposure information for the cohort was limited to CMV serostatus. Some IMGT-functional V segments, including TRBV6-2 and TRBV6-3, could not be distinguished by the 87-base-pair reads and were therefore excluded. A further reported finding was that TCR beta sequences accurately predicted the HLA-A and HLA-B alleles for most subjects in the first cohort. Specific HLA alleles were associated with more than 15,000 TCR beta sequences at a false discovery rate of 0.05 in a later analysis. A cluster of highly shared sequence variants was judged likely to be a technical artifact of the sequencing pipeline. According to a later genetic analysis, donors in an Asian-associated ancestry cluster had fewer N-insertions in productive TCRs than the approximately 650-donor mean. Cytomegalovirus status was reported to be diagnosed by the classifier with high specificity and sensitivity in both the original and validation cohorts. In an earlier analysis of 587 of the donors, most TCR beta V segments were observed in productive rearrangements about 87% or about 30% of the time, broadly matching IMGT annotations. A total of fewer than 200 TCR beta chains were listed by the study as associated with cytomegalovirus. A later analysis reported that several top co-occurrence clusters appeared linked to parvovirus B19, influenza, CMV and Epstein-Barr virus. In a later analysis, HLA-associated TCR beta chains were found to be more clonally expanded and to have lower generation probabilities than equally common non-associated chains.

The cohort comprised some 680 healthy bone marrow donors. At the time of sampling, every cohort member was nominally healthy, though immune exposures that went unrecorded were likely present. The donor was CMV seronegative and was included in the group of about 400 seronegative cohort members. A peripheral blood sample was collected from each donor, and TCR beta sequencing was performed on peripheral blood mononuclear cells. The Qiagen DNeasy Blood Extraction Kit was used to extract genomic DNA from the blood cell samples. The CDR3 spans 15 residues, from the cysteine through the phenylalanine. Only the CDR3 DNA stays, 45 bases, in frame from base 1. CDR1 and CDR2, per the germline V gene (reference sequence), are MNHNY and SVGAGI. The germline V end is reduced by 0 bases and the J end by 4 bases; junction bases left unmatched: 1. Libraries were constructed by the immunoSEQ multiplex PCR assay. For the multiplex PCR, a mixture combining 60 forward primers for TCR Vbeta segments and 13 reverse primers for TCR Jbeta segments was used. The CDR3 region of rearranged TCR beta genes was amplified from genomic DNA by a multiplex PCR assay. On the Illumina HiSeq System, the amplified TCR beta libraries were sequenced as 87-base-pair reads. The paper's data handling went like this. Across the 666 repertoires, a later analysis counted 75 million to 90 million unique TCR beta chains, 8.5 million to 12 million of which were shared by at least two donors. To remove PCR and sequencing errors, raw reads were error-corrected and collapsed into unique sequences using a nearest-neighbor algorithm that merged closely related sequences. To assign V, D and J gene segments, CDR3 sequences were aligned to IMGT reference sequences. For a sequence to be retained, at least a six-nucleotide match to both a V gene segment and a J gene segment was required. A rearrangement was called productive if the CDR3 had no stop codons and remained in frame with V and J, and every other rearrangement was called non-productive. Following IMGT convention, CDR3 was defined as the stretch from the second conserved V-encoded cysteine to the conserved J-encoded phenylalanine. The earlier analysis of approximately 500 of the donors excluded sequences that lacked an unambiguous match to a single V gene segment. In an earlier analysis of about 590 of the donors, a V segment was called functional when productive rearrangements were above 56.7%, and segregating when the standard deviation between donors exceeded 5%. A statistical classification framework was developed to diagnose cytomegalovirus status using the catalog of TCR beta chain sequences. In a later analysis, TCR nucleotide sequences were compared against IMGT/GENE-DB human TR gene sequences so that V and J genes could be assigned. Using the TCRdist pipeline, a later analysis assigned CDR3 sequences along with most-parsimonious VDJ recombination scenarios. In a later analysis, every TCR beta chain was defined by the combination of its CDR3 amino acid sequence and its V-gene family, and reads without a unique V-gene family were dropped. To address suspected cross-contamination and a sequencing artifact, a later analysis removed 450 to 700 highly shared, low-generation-probability nucleotide sequences. A later analysis calculated a clonal expansion index for each public chain from normalized within-repertoire ranks of inferred template counts. In a later analysis, generation probabilities were computed using a VDJ recombination model fitted to out-of-frame rearrangements, and the results were checked against IGoR. A later analysis scored TCR-TCR, TCR-HLA and TCR-CMV co-occurrence with hypergeometric tests, applying a repertoire-size bias correction to TCR pairs. To estimate false discovery rates, a later analysis permuted the HLA or CMV assignments 20 times. In a later analysis, co-occurring TCRs were grouped with DBSCAN, and TCRdist sequence similarity was added when clustering was performed within HLA-allele-positive subsets. Co-occurrence clustering excluded repertoires with fewer than 30,000 or more than 120,000 public chains, plus five with anomalous nucleotide sharing. As stored in TCRdb, this immuneACCESS dataset retains in-frame rearrangements with V and J assigned. A fraction of the clones does not appear; measured against another copy, unresolved V genes explain less than half of the discrepancy, and the remainder lacks a known reason. V and J calls and clone size are given by that table; D and trimming were obtained from the DNA. This sample comprises around 140,000 clones, 60% to 85% of them detected only once. Jointly, the top ten make up roughly 1.9% of the sample.

This receptor chain uses TRBV6-6 and TRBJ1-3, with 9 bases matching TRBD1. The specimen sequenced was PBMCs. The receptor was derived from a man aged 35 to 55 in good health and CMV-seronegative. The CDR3 region: CASSYSDRGGNTIYF. The DNA sequence is given as TGTGCCAGCAGTTACTCCGACAGGGGGGGAAACACCATATATTTT.